This T cell receptor (beta chain) originates from a study of blood T cell repertoires in COVID-19. Study summary: Samples taken during acute and convalescent COVID-19 were collected in the United States, Italy and Spain. Sources were T cells, B-cell-depleted T cells, or PBMCs; the material itself was cDNA or gDNA.

This CDR3 spans 17 amino acids. Losses at the gene ends were 5 bases for V and 1 base for J; bases not matched to a gene: 6. Germline CDR1 reads SEHNR; CDR2 reads FQNEAQ (reference sequence). Authors' processing steps: How many nucleated cells were present was estimated from reference gene primer amplification. Profiling relied on immunoSEQ multiplex PCR, and the TCRdb table lists in-frame clones only, not all of them. Clonal size and the V and J genes are those of that table, whereas D and trimming came from the DNA. The repertoire consists of 50,000 to 55,000 clones, with around nine tenths occurring once and the leading ten covering 3.5% to 4.5%.

The chain recombines TRBV7-9 with TRBJ1-4; 11 bases line up with TRBD1. The origin of this receptor is a man aged 45-65 years with acute or convalescent COVID-19. Material for sequencing was peripheral blood. The CDR3 protein is CASSRGQGAGTNEKLFF. The DNA of the CDR3 is TGTGCCAGCAGCCGAGGACAGGGGGCCGGAACTAATGAAAAACTGTTTTTT. Using reference TRBV7-9 and TRBJ1-4 for the parts outside the CDR3, the full variable domain is DTGVSQNPRHKITKRGQNVTFRCDPISEHNRLYWYRQTLGQGPEFLTYFQNEAQLEKSRLLSDRFSAERPKGSFSTLEIQRTEQGDSAMYLCASSRGQGAGTNEKLFFGSGTQLSVL.